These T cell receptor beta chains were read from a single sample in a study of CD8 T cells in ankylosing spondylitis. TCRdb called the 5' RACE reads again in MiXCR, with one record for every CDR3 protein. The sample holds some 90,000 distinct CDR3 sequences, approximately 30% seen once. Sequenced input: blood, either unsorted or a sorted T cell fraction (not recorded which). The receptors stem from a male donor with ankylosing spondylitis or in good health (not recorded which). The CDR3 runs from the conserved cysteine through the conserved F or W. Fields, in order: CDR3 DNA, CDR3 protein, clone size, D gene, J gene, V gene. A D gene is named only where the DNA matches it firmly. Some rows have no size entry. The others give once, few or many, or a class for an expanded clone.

TGTGCCAGCAGCCCGGGCCGGGGTCAAGATACGCAGTATTTT CASSPGRGQDTQYF once NA TRBJ2-3 TRBV7-2
TGTGCCAGCAGCCCTCGTGGGGGGTACATGAACACTGAAGCTTTCTTT CASSPRGGYMNTEAFF NA NA TRBJ1-1 TRBV12-3/TRBV12-4
TGCAGCGTACGACAGGAGAGCAATCAGCCCCAGCATTTT CSVRQESNQPQHF few NA TRBJ1-5 TRBV29-1
TGTGCCAGCAGCCCGTGGACTAGCGGGAAAGATACGCAGTATTTT CASSPWTSGKDTQYF NA TRBD2 TRBJ2-3 TRBV11-1
TGTGCCAGCAGCGTTGATCAGCAGTTCTTC CASSVDQQFF few NA TRBJ2-1 TRBV7-3
TGTGCCAGCAGTTTATCCGGGCTAGGGGAAAAACTGTTTTTT CASSLSGLGEKLFF NA NA TRBJ1-4 TRBV27
TGCAGTGCTGCGGGACAGGGACGTGACTATGGCTACACCTTC CSAAGQGRDYGYTF many TRBD1 TRBJ1-2 TRBV20-1
TGCAGTGCCGTAGGGCCCTCCACAGATACGCAGTATTTT CSAVGPSTDTQYF NA NA TRBJ2-3 TRBV20-1
TGCAGTGCCCCGAACGACAGTGGACCAAATTCACCCCTCCACTTT CSAPNDSGPNSPLHF many NA TRBJ1-6 TRBV20-1
TGTGCCAGCAGCCCCTCTCTAGCTGCGAACTATGGCTACACCTTC CASSPSLAANYGYTF NA NA TRBJ1-2 TRBV6-1
TGCAGCGGGAAATTAGCTAACTATGGCTACACCTTC CSGKLANYGYTF NA NA TRBJ1-2 TRBV20-1
TGCGCCAGCAGCTTTACCATGCGGGGACTAGCCACAGATACGCAGTATTTT CASSFTMRGLATDTQYF NA TRBD2 TRBJ2-3 TRBV5-1
TGTGCCAGCAGCACAGGCAGCGGGGGGGGGCAGGATACGCAGTATTTT CASSTGSGGGQDTQYF few TRBD2 TRBJ2-3 TRBV11-2
TGTGCCAGCAGCTTAAGAGGCCTGAACACTGAAGCTTTCTTT CASSLRGLNTEAFF few NA TRBJ1-1 TRBV7-2
TGTGCCAGTCGATCCTTAGCGGGAGTTTACGAGCAGTACTTC CASRSLAGVYEQYF NA TRBD2 TRBJ2-7 TRBV2
TGTGCCAGCTTGTCAACAGGGTGGGATGACCAAGAGACCCAGTACTTC CASLSTGWDDQETQYF NA NA TRBJ2-5 TRBV2
TGCAGTGCTAGAGACGGGGTTACCGGGGAGCTGTTTTTT CSARDGVTGELFF few NA TRBJ2-2 TRBV20-1
TGTGCCAGCCGGACAGGGCCTAATGAAAAACTGTTTTTT CASRTGPNEKLFF NA TRBD1 TRBJ1-4 TRBV7-2
TGTGCCAGCAGTCCAAAAGCGCGGGAGACATTATCGTATGAGCAGTTCTTC CASSPKARETLSYEQFF few TRBD2 TRBJ2-1 TRBV27
TGTGCCAGCAGCGCAGCGGGACAGGCAAAGAACTATGGCTACACCTTC CASSAAGQAKNYGYTF few NA TRBJ1-2 TRBV21-1
TGCGCCACCAAGACAGACAGCTCCTATAATTCACCCCTCCACTTT CATKTDSSYNSPLHF NA NA TRBJ1-6 TRBV4-1
TGTGCCAGCAGGATTGGACTAGCGGGAGGGTTATACAATGAGCAGTTCTTC CASRIGLAGGLYNEQFF NA TRBD2 TRBJ2-1 TRBV12-3/TRBV12-4
TGTGCCAGCAGCTCCCCTAGTCAGGCAAATGAAAAACTGTTTTTT CASSSPSQANEKLFF few NA TRBJ1-4 TRBV7-9
TGCAGTGCTACCCGGACTAGCGGTAACACAGATACGCAGTATTTT CSATRTSGNTDTQYF NA TRBD2 TRBJ2-3 TRBV20-1
TGCGCCAGCAGCTTGAGCGGGGAGCTGTTTTTT CASSLSGELFF NA NA TRBJ2-2 TRBV5-1
TGTGCCAGCAGTTTAGGGCGGCGAGTAGCTTTCTTT CASSLGRRVAFF NA NA TRBJ1-1 TRBV12-3/TRBV12-4
TGTGCCAGCAGCCCGGCCTGGATAGGACACAATGAGCAGTTCTTC CASSPAWIGHNEQFF many NA TRBJ2-1 TRBV7-8
TGCGCCAGCAGCTCGGACAGGGGCACTGAAGCTTTCTTT CASSSDRGTEAFF few TRBD1 TRBJ1-1 TRBV5-1
TGCGCCAGCAGCTTGGACAGGGGATTGGGTACGCAGTATTTT CASSLDRGLGTQYF NA TRBD1 TRBJ2-3 TRBV5-1
TGTGCCAGCAGCTTGGATGGGGCCCAACAGCCCCAGCATTTT CASSLDGAQQPQHF NA NA TRBJ1-5 TRBV5-5
TGTGCCAGCTCACCGGACGGCTATCAGCCCCAGCATTTT CASSPDGYQPQHF NA NA TRBJ1-5 TRBV18
TGCAGTGCTAGCCAACCAGGAGGGTACACAGATACGCAGTATTTT CSASQPGGYTDTQYF few NA TRBJ2-3 TRBV20-1
TGCGCCAGCAGCCAAGATACCGATGAGCAGTTCTTC CASSQDTDEQFF few NA TRBJ2-1 TRBV4-1
TGTGCCAGCAGCCAAGTTTCCAGGGTGAGTGAGCAGTTCTTC CASSQVSRVSEQFF NA NA TRBJ2-1 TRBV14
TGCGCCAGCAGCACGGGACGGACGAACACTGAAGCTTTCTTT CASSTGRTNTEAFF NA NA TRBJ1-1 TRBV5-1
TGTGCCAGCAGCCCCCTGGTGGGCAGCGCATACGAGCAGTACTTC CASSPLVGSAYEQYF NA NA TRBJ2-7 TRBV7-8
TGTGCCAGCAGCCAGTATAGGGCAGTCATGAACACTGAAGCTTTCTTT CASSQYRAVMNTEAFF few NA TRBJ1-1 TRBV7-3
TGCAGTGCCACCGGTGCTTTCTTT CSATGAFF few NA TRBJ1-1 TRBV20-1
TGTGCCAGCAGTTTGGGTCAGGAACTGGCCGGGGAGCTGTTTTTT CASSLGQELAGELFF NA NA TRBJ2-2 TRBV12-3/TRBV12-4
TGCAGTGCTAGAGATCAACAGACCTATGGCTACACCTTC CSARDQQTYGYTF few NA TRBJ1-2 TRBV20-1
TGCGCCAGCAGCTTGGCCCTCGACGGAAACACCATATATTTT CASSLALDGNTIYF few NA TRBJ1-3 TRBV5-1
TGTGCCAGCAGCACCTTCGACAGGGTGCACACCGGGGAGCTGTTTTTT CASSTFDRVHTGELFF NA TRBD1 TRBJ2-2 TRBV7-2
TGCAGTGCTAGTACTAACACTGAAGCTTTCTTT CSASTNTEAFF NA NA TRBJ1-1 TRBV20-1
TGTGCCAGCAGCTTGGATCCGGATAGCAATCAGCCCCAGCATTTT CASSLDPDSNQPQHF few NA TRBJ1-5 TRBV5-5
TGCAGTGCACCCCGCCCATCTGGGAGTTCACCCCTCCACTTT CSAPRPSGSSPLHF many NA TRBJ1-6 TRBV20-1
TGCAGTGCTAGTCTCACAGGGCGGGAAAAACTGTTTTTT CSASLTGREKLFF few NA TRBJ1-4 TRBV20-1
TGTGCCAGCAGCCGGGCAGGGGAAGAGACCCAGTACTTC CASSRAGEETQYF many NA TRBJ2-5 TRBV3-1
TGTGCCAGCAGCCAAGATTCCGGGATTAATGGCTACACCTTC CASSQDSGINGYTF few NA TRBJ1-2 TRBV3-1
TGTGCCAGCAGCCAAGACAGGGGAGCAGATACGCAGTATTTT CASSQDRGADTQYF NA NA TRBJ2-3 TRBV4-2
TGTGCCATCAAGAAGGAGGGAACAGATACGCAGTATTTT CAIKKEGTDTQYF NA NA TRBJ2-3 TRBV10-3
TGCGCCAGCAGCAAGCGGGAGGGATACAATGAGCAGTTCTTC CASSKREGYNEQFF few TRBD2 TRBJ2-1 TRBV5-1